Reported below is one T cell receptor (beta chain). This CDR3 comprises 15 residues. Germline trimming cut 0 bases from V and 2 bases from J; bases unmatched to any gene: 5. Germline CDR1 SGHRS, CDR2 YFSETQ. The record originates from a study of OX40 agonist ivuxolimab in advanced cancers. Study context: Patients were over 65% male with ages roughly 20 to 85, mean approximately 62.

Assay: immunoSEQ multiplex PCR; the TCRdb copy retains only in-frame clones and omits some. Of tens of thousands of clones detected, more than 65% appear once; the ten largest clones hold 4.4%. The receptor comes from an adult with an advanced solid tumor such as melanoma, head and neck, liver or kidney cancer. The sequences come from CD4+ or CD8+ T cells sorted from blood, collected in a trial of the OX40 agonist ivuxolimab. This chain joins TRBV5-1 and TRBJ2-7; 7 nucleotides match TRBD2. The CDR3 region is CASSLDWGGTYEQYF. CDR3 coding DNA: TGCGCCAGCAGCTTGGATTGGGGGGGTACCTACGAGCAGTACTTC.